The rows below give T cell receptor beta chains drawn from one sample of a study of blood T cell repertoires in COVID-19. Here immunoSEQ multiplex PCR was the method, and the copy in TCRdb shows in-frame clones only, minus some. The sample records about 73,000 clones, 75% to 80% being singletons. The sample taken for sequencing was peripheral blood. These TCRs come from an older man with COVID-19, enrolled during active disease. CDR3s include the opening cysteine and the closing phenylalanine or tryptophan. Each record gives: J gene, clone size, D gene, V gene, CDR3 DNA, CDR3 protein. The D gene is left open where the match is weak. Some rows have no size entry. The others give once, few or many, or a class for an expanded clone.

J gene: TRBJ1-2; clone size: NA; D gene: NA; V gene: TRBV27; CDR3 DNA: TGTGCCAGCAACCTATCCGGTGCCCGAGGGTATGGCTACACCTTC; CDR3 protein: CASNLSGARGYGYTF
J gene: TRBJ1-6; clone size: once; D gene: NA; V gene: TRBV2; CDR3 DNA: TGTGCCAGCAGACAGGGTGATTCACCCCTCCACTTT; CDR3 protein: CASRQGDSPLHF
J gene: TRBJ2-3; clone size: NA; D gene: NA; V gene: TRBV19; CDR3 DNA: TGTGCCAGTAGTACCCAGGGTACCCGCACAGATACGCAGTATTTT; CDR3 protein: CASSTQGTRTDTQYF
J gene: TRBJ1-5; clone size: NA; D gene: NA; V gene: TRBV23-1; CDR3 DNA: TGCGCCAGCAGTCACGCCAGGGCGGGAGATCAGCCCCAGCATTTT; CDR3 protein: CASSHARAGDQPQHF
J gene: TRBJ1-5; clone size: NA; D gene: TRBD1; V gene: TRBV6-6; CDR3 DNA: TGTGCCAGCAGTTACGCGACAGGGGGCAATCAGCCCCAGCATTTT; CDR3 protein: CASSYATGGNQPQHF
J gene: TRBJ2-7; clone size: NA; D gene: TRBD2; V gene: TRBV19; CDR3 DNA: TGTGCCAGTAGTAAAGGCGGGAGCTCCTACGAGCAGTACTTC; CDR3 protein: CASSKGGSSYEQYF
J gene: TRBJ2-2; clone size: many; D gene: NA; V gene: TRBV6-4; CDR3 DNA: TGTGCCAGCAGTGAACAGGAAAACACCGGGGAGCTGTTTTTT; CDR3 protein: CASSEQENTGELFF
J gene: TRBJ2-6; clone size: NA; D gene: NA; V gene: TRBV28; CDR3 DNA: TGTGCCAGCACCCGGGACTCTGGGGCCAACGTCCTGACTTTC; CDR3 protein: CASTRDSGANVLTF
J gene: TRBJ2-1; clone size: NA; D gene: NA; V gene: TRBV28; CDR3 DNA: TGTGCCAGCAGCTGGAGCGGGTTAGGGGTTGAGCAGTTCTTC; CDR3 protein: CASSWSGLGVEQFF
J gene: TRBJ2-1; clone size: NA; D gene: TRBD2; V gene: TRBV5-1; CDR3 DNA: TGCGCCAGCAGCTTGGAGACTAGCGGGAGGGCCTTAGCGTACAATGAGCAGTTCTTC; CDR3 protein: CASSLETSGRALAYNEQFF
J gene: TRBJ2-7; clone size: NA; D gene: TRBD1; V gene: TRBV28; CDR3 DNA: TGTGCCAGCAGGCGACAGGGGGCCGGGGGAGAGCAGTACTTC; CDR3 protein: CASRRQGAGGEQYF
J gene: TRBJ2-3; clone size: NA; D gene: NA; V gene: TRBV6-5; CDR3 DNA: TGTGCCAGCAGTTATGGAGGCACAGATACGCAGTATTTT; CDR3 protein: CASSYGGTDTQYF
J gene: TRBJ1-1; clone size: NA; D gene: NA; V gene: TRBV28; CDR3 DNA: TGTGCCAGCAGTTTCGGGGGGAACACTGAAGCTTTCTTT; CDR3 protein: CASSFGGNTEAFF
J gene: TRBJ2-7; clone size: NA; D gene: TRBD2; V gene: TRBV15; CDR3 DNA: TGTGCCACCAGCAGGGGAGGGTCGGCCTACGAGCAGTACTTC; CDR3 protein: CATSRGGSAYEQYF
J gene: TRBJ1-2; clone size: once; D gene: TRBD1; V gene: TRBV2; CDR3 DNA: TGTGCCAGAAGAGGACAGGGGGCGTTTGGCTACACCTTC; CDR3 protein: CARRGQGAFGYTF
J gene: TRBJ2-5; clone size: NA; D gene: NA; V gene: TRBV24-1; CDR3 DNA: TGTGCCACCAGTGACTACGACAGGTCCGGGCTGGAGACCCAGTACTTC; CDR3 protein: CATSDYDRSGLETQYF
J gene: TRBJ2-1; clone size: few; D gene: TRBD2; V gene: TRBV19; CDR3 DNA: TGTGCCAGTAGTTTACTAGCGGGAAATGAGCAGTTCTTC; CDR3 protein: CASSLLAGNEQFF